This T cell receptor (beta chain) is from a study of CD4+ T cells in melanoma. General study points: A reported correlation linked neoantigen-specific CD4+ T cells to CD8+, macrophage and B cell function. Reportedly, melanoma neoantigen-specific CD4+ T cells showed varied differentiation states.

Trimming shortened V by 6 bases and J by 1 base, and 14 bases separated the two germline ends. Germline V gene sequence: CDR1 MGHRA, CDR2 YSYEKL. The CDR3 length is 15 residues. The protocol was immunoSEQ multiplex PCR, while the TCRdb copy is restricted to in-frame clones and leaves out a portion. The repertoire includes 90,000 to 130,000 clones, approximately 92% of them detected once, and 3.3% sits in the top ten. Remarks on this clone: Its cognate antigen is unknown.

V gene TRBV4-1 combines with J gene TRBJ2-3; no reliable D call. This TCR was sampled from a human donor with melanoma. The specimen sequenced was peripheral blood. CDR3 amino acids: CASRTREFGTDTQYF. The DNA for the CDR3 is TGCGCCAGCAGGACAAGGGAATTCGGCACAGATACGCAGTATTTT.